This T cell receptor beta chain was sequenced in a study of early T cells in non-severe SARS-CoV-2 infection. Individual cDNA molecules were tagged with unique molecular identifiers. TCRdb re-derived calls from the 5' RACE reads in MiXCR, one entry per CDR3 protein. The sample includes about 90,000 distinct CDR3 sequences, about 15% seen only once; the top ten take about 7.5%. Worth noting for this clonotype: Antigen: not known.

Whole-study findings and limits: VDJdb matching, biased toward anti-spike CD8 responses, missed private and CD4 specificities.

The CDR3 has 20 residues. The sequencing input was whole blood. The rearrangement links TRBV1 to TRBJ2-3; the D call of TRBD1 is as the table states it, not checked on the DNA. TRBV1 is labeled a pseudogene. The TCR originated in an adult who was a healthcare worker with PCR-confirmed SARS-CoV-2 infection or an uninfected control (not recorded which). CDR3 amino acids: CTSSQDQQGAGTGGTDTQYF. CDR3 DNA sequence: TGCACCAGCAGCCAAGATCAACAGGGGGCAGGGACCGGAGGCACAGATACGCAGTATTTT.